One T cell receptor (beta chain) is described in this entry. Its antigen is unknown. The germline V gene has CDR1 MNHEY and CDR2 SMNVEV (reference sequence). The CDR3 is 14 amino acids. Trimming removed 5 bases from V and 4 bases from J, with 14 bases in between. The data were produced by immunoSEQ multiplex PCR, yet TCRdb's version contains in-frame clones alone and is incomplete. Of about 11,000 clones listed, roughly 62% were seen once; the top ten hold around an eighth. This entry is derived from a study of CD4+ T cells in melanoma. Whole-study findings and limits: A reported correlation linked neoantigen-specific CD4+ T cells to CD8+, macrophage and B cell function. Diverse differentiation states were reported for melanoma neoantigen-specific CD4+ T cells.

Sequencing was performed on cells from a culture (not recorded whether cultured in vitro). This TCR was recovered from a human donor with melanoma. The rearrangement links TRBV27 to TRBJ2-5; D gene unclear. Here the CDR3 DNA reads TGTGCCAGCAGTCCTCGGACCCGGTCAGAGACCCAGTACTTC. This codes for CASSPRTRSETQYF.